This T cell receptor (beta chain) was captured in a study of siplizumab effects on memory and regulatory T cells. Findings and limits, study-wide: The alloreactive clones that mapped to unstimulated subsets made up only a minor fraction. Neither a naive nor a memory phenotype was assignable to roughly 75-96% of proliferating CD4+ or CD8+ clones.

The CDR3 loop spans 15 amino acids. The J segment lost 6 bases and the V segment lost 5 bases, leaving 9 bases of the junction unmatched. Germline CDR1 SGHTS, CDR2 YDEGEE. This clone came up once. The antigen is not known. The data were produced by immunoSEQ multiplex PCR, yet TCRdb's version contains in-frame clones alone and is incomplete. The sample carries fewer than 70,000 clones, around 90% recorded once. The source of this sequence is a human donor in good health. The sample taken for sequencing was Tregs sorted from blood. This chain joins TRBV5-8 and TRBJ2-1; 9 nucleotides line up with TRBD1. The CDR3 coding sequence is TGTGCCAGCAGATCGGACAGGGGACCAAGCAATGAGCAGTTCTTC. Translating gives CASRSDRGPSNEQFF.